This T cell receptor (beta chain) was captured by sequencing in a study of blood T cell repertoires in COVID-19. Study overall: PBMCs, B-cell-depleted T cells, or T cells were the source of the cDNA or gDNA that made up the material.

CDR3 length: 17 residues. The V end was cut by 6 bases, the J end by 5 bases, with 22 bases between. Germline V gene data show CDR1 as MNHEY and CDR2 as SMNVEV (reference sequence). Some clones are missing from TCRdb's copy, which holds only in-frame ones; the method was immunoSEQ multiplex PCR. Found here are roughly 120,000 clones, 85% to 90% of them singletons; the top ten hold 0.88%. The sequence was collected from a woman aged 45-60 years with active or convalescent COVID-19. V is TRBV27 and J is TRBJ2-2, with TRBD2 as a possible D gene (6 bases). Sample: peripheral blood. For the CDR3, the DNA is TGTGCCAGCAGACCCCCCGGGGGTCGGGGTGTAACCGGGGAGCTGTTTTTT. Translation: CASRPPGGRGVTGELFF.